The TCR beta chain described here comes from a study of cytomegalovirus exposure and HLA in healthy donors (dated by TCRdb to about 2017). As for the study more broadly: An earlier analysis of roughly 630 of the donors reported 250 to 350 Gb of sequence data and 117 million unique TCR beta sequences from 150 million to 200 million T cells. Typing coverage differed by locus: A, B, C, DRB1 and DQB1 were typed in about 620-640 donors, DQA1 in about 500, DPA1 in some 570, and DPB1 in just under 490. The study aimed to test whether signatures of past pathogen exposure could be identified by cataloging public T cell receptors. Class I and class II HLA loci were covered by the typing at four-digit resolution. The study combined high-throughput TCR immunosequencing, statistical association of individual TCRs with disease status, and machine learning to predict cytomegalovirus infection status. Every discovery cohort repertoire had been produced on one sequencing platform. Four or five DR-DQ haplotypes were handled as single units for association and clustering because linkage in the cohort was strong. An early release that covered 500 to 800 HLA-typed donors contained approximately 300 gigabases of sequencing data and tens of millions of unique TCR sequences. In a later genetic analysis, genome-wide SNP genotypes for about three fifths of the roughly 670 donors were used, and that subset was treated as a discovery cohort. In the later analysis, no new phenotypic data were used to find candidate immune exposures; instead, reliance was placed on TCR beta sequences and their occurrence across donors. A separate validation cohort of approximately 130 different subjects was used in addition to the 666-subject first cohort. Using immunosequencing, the study profiled T cell repertoires from approximately 700 subjects and related those repertoires to cytomegalovirus serostatus. Among under 450 genotyped donors of the cohort, an average of about 240,000 unique TCR beta nucleotide sequences were sequenced per donor, roughly 18% of them non-productive. A later analysis re-examined previously published TCR beta repertoires from just over 650 donors and added high-resolution HLA genotyping to investigate patterns of TCR occurrence. An earlier analysis of 587 of the donors used high-throughput TCR beta sequencing to judge whether each TCR beta V gene segment behaved as functional or pseudogenic. The genetic ancestry cluster associated with self-reported Caucasian donors included approximately 85% of the roughly 400 genotyped donors. Donor age, sex, ethnicity and CMV serostatus were compiled alongside the repertoire data. Results and caveats for the whole study, not just this receptor: Some IMGT-functional V segments, including TRBV6-2 and TRBV6-3, could not be told apart with the 87-base-pair reads, so those segments were excluded. According to a later analysis, most CMV-associated TCR beta chains appeared to be HLA-restricted, and the HLA associations seemed to be driven largely by CMV exposure. Because counts were too low, around 18 rarely observed V segments, including chromosome 9 orphons, were left out of the earlier analysis of several hundred of the donors. Only TCR beta chains were sequenced in this cohort, and the absence of alpha or paired-chain data limited detectable features. For the cohort, immune exposure information was limited to CMV serostatus. An association between a missense DCLRE1C variant and V-gene and J-gene trimming of TCR beta chains was found in a later genetic analysis and replicated in an independent cohort. Linkage disequilibrium might explain the correlated functional status among segregating V segments, but an unknown experimental factor could not be excluded. It was suggested by the authors that the approach could potentially be generalized to other disease states and immunological phenotypes. A cluster of highly shared sequence variants was judged likely to represent a technical artifact of the sequencing pipeline. A further reported finding was that TCR beta sequences accurately predicted the HLA-A and HLA-B alleles for most subjects in the first cohort. At a false discovery rate of 0.05, a later analysis linked about 16,000 TCR beta sequences to specific HLA alleles. In both the original and validation cohorts, the classifier was reported to diagnose cytomegalovirus status with high specificity and sensitivity. When HLA alleles, especially DR and DQ, strongly co-occurred, TCR associations were difficult to assign to individual alleles. In an earlier analysis of approximately 600 of the donors, most TCR beta V segments were observed in productive rearrangements about 87% or about 30% of the time, broadly matching IMGT annotations. A later analysis found that TCR association rates varied across HLA loci, with DRB1 alleles showing the most associated TCRs and HLA-C alleles the fewest. In vitro tests confirmed that a few of the cytomegalovirus-associated TCR beta chains recognize cytomegalovirus antigens. HLA typing was unavailable for some donors at each locus, so association tests used only the typed subset. Across donors, most TCR sequences were observed very rarely, whereas some public TCRs were present in many individuals. In the study, some 180 TCR beta chains were listed as associated with cytomegalovirus. Compared with the approximately 720-donor mean, donors in an Asian-associated ancestry cluster had fewer N-insertions in productive TCRs, according to a later genetic analysis. Roughly uniform sequencing depth across donors was assumed in presence/absence analyses, although this assumption may not hold. In a later analysis, several top co-occurrence clusters were reported to appear linked to parvovirus B19, influenza, CMV and Epstein-Barr virus. In a later analysis, HLA-associated TCR beta chains showed more clonal expansion and lower generation probabilities than non-associated chains that were equally common.

This clone was observed a handful of times. Its antigen target is currently unknown. No much larger clone is present one base from it, and per-base qualities are unavailable. There are 16 amino acids in the CDR3, from cysteine to phenylalanine inclusive. Just the 48-base CDR3 DNA is kept, in frame starting at base 1. The germline V gene encodes CDR1 SGHAT and CDR2 FQNNGV. Unmatched junction bases come to 13, with V trimmed by 4 bases and J by 14 bases. The cohort was made up of roughly 670 healthy bone marrow donors. Cohort members were all nominally healthy when sampled, although unrecorded immune exposures were likely present. The donor tested CMV seronegative, placing the donor among the roughly 340 seronegative members of the cohort. Every donor gave a peripheral blood sample, and the peripheral blood mononuclear cells from that sample were used for TCR beta sequencing. Genomic DNA was extracted from the blood cell samples with the Qiagen DNeasy Blood Extraction Kit.

The library was obtained by the immunoSEQ multiplex PCR assay. The multiplex PCR relied on a mix of 60 forward primers for TCR Vbeta segments and 13 reverse primers for TCR Jbeta segments. The CDR3 region of rearranged TCR beta genes was amplified from genomic DNA by a multiplex PCR assay. The Illumina HiSeq System was used to sequence the amplified TCR beta libraries as 87-base-pair reads. For the original study's pipeline: In a later analysis, tens of millions of unique TCR beta chains were counted across the 690 or so repertoires, and approximately 11 million of these chains were shared by at least two donors. A nearest-neighbor algorithm error-corrected the raw reads and collapsed the reads into unique sequences, merging closely related sequences to remove PCR and sequencing errors. V, D and J gene segments were assigned by aligning CDR3 sequences to IMGT reference sequences. For a sequence to be retained, at least a six-nucleotide match to both a V gene segment and a J gene segment was required. Rearrangements were called productive when the CDR3 lacked stop codons and stayed in frame with V and J; all others were non-productive. CDR3 was defined by IMGT convention, running from the second conserved V-encoded cysteine to the conserved J-encoded phenylalanine. Sequences without an unambiguous match to a single V gene segment were excluded from the earlier analysis of about 630 of the donors. In an earlier analysis of 587 of the donors, V segments were called functional above 56.7% productive rearrangements and were called segregating when the between-donor standard deviation exceeded 5%. To diagnose cytomegalovirus status from the catalog of TCR beta chain sequences, a statistical classification framework was built. In a later analysis, TCR nucleotide sequences were compared against IMGT/GENE-DB human TR gene sequences so that V and J genes could be assigned. Using the TCRdist pipeline, a later analysis assigned CDR3 sequences along with most-parsimonious VDJ recombination scenarios. In a later analysis, every TCR beta chain was defined by the combination of its CDR3 amino acid sequence and its V-gene family, and reads without a unique V-gene family were dropped. A later analysis removed 600 or so highly shared, low-generation-probability nucleotide sequences to deal with suspected cross-contamination and a sequencing artifact. In a later analysis, a clonal expansion index for each public chain was calculated from normalized within-repertoire ranks of inferred template counts. A later analysis computed generation probabilities with a VDJ recombination model fitted to out-of-frame rearrangements, and checked the results against IGoR. Hypergeometric tests were used in a later analysis to score TCR-TCR, TCR-HLA and TCR-CMV co-occurrence, with a repertoire-size bias correction applied to the TCR pairs. A later analysis estimated false discovery rates by permuting HLA or CMV assignments 20 times. In a later analysis, co-occurring TCRs were grouped using DBSCAN, and TCRdist sequence similarity was added for clustering within HLA-allele-positive subsets. For co-occurrence clustering, repertoires with fewer than 30,000 or more than 120,000 public chains were excluded, along with four to six repertoires with anomalous nucleotide sharing. TCRdb's version of the immuneACCESS table is confined to in-frame rearrangements and falls short of the full clone set. An unresolved V gene accounts for under half of the shortfall where checked; the remainder is of unknown origin. That table furnishes V, J and clone size, whereas the DNA furnished D and trimming. This sample holds some 130,000 clones; approximately 83% were observed only once. The ten largest account for 2.5% to 3.5% of the sample.

The rearranged segments are TRBV11-2 and TRBJ2-3, and 15 bases in between align with TRBD2. Sequenced input: PBMCs. The TCR was taken from a man between 40 and 49 years old in good health and CMV-seronegative. In nucleotide form, the sequence is TGTGCCAGCAGCTCTCTCGAGGGGACTAGCGGGGGGTTTTTGTATTTT. This codes for CASSSLEGTSGGFLYF. Extended through the reference TRBV11-2 and TRBJ2-3 proteins, this CDR3 yields the full variable domain: EAGVAQSPRYKIIEKRQSVAFWCNPISGHATLYWYQQILGQGPKLLIQFQNNGVVDDSQLPKDRFSAERLKGVDSTLKIQPAKLEDSAVYLCASSSLEGTSGGFLYFGPGTRLTVL.